This T cell receptor beta chain was identified during a study of shared T cell receptors in the human thymus. Profiling relied on immunoSEQ multiplex PCR, and the TCRdb table lists in-frame clones only, not all of them. The sample includes about 660,000 clones, around 87% of them seen just once. The CDR3 loop spans 15 amino acids. Germline V lookup: CDR1 LNHNV, CDR2 YYDKDF (reference sequence). V was clipped by 5 bases and J by 2 bases; unmatched bases: 2. The sample was also reused in another study, on human thymus T cells.

The rearrangement uses TRBV15 and TRBJ2-1; TRBD2 matches 11 bases. The sequencing sample was made of thymocytes. The clonotype was recovered from a boy under two years old with a congenital heart defect. The CDR3 DNA reads as TGTGCCACCAGCCGACTAGCGGGAACCTACAATGAGCAGTTCTTC. This sequence encodes CATSRLAGTYNEQFF. The full variable domain, completed using reference TRBV15 and TRBJ2-1, is DAMVIQNPRYQVTQFGKPVTLSCSQTLNHNVMYWYQQKSSQAPKLLFHYYDKDFNNEADTPDNFQSRRPNTSFCFLDIRSPGLGDTAMYLCATSRLAGTYNEQFFGPGTRLTVL.